These 27 T cell receptor beta chains were sequenced from one sample in a study of tumor-infiltrating lymphocytes in primary liver carcinoma. Joint extraction of RNA and DNA used 20-30 mg of bulk tissue that was unsorted. Priming with a constant-region primer yielded TCR beta cDNA from 450 to 550 ng total RNA. Slightly modified ARM-PCR with three nested multiplex PCR rounds yielded TCR beta libraries. Both of the initial two PCR rounds ran for nine to ten cycles and employed TRBV1-TRBV30 forward primers alongside a C-beta reverse primer. TCRdb reprocessed the multiplex PCR reads with MiXCR, giving one entry per CDR3 protein. The sample holds tens of thousands of distinct CDR3 sequences; around 66% are singletons and the top ten take roughly 28%. Sequenced input: tumor-adjacent normal liver tissue. These receptors originate from a man aged 35-49 years with primary liver carcinoma and hepatitis B virus infection.

The rearrangement joins TRBV4-3 to TRBJ2-1; maybe TRBD2 (5 bases). Germline CDR1 reads LGHNA; CDR2 reads YSLEER. V lost 4 bases and J 0 bases, leaving 16 bases between the germline ends. This CDR3 has 17 amino acids. CDR3 region: CASSRDPGSSSYNEQFF. The CDR3 bases are TGCGCCAGCAGCCGAGATCCTGGGAGCAGCTCCTACAATGAGCAGTTCTTC.

This clonotype was found a few times. One end of the junction is discordant with germline, which a read error may explain. This rearrangement joins TRBV6-1 to TRBJ1-4; possible D gene TRBD1, 5 bases. This CDR3 comprises 15 residues. Germline V gene sequence: CDR1 MNHNS, CDR2 SASEGT. The chain's CDR3 is CANSVQGVTNEKLFF. Written as DNA, the CDR3 is TGTGCCAACAGTGTTCAGGGTGTGACTAATGAAAAACTGTTTTTT.

A remark on this clonotype: The junction differs from germline at one of its ends, possibly a read error. The CDR3 sequence: CARSYLGQGNTGVLFF. Here the CDR3 DNA reads TGTGCCAGGAGTTACCTGGGACAGGGTAACACCGGGGTGCTGTTTTTT. The chain combines TRBV6-6 with TRBJ2-2; 9 nucleotides align to TRBD1. Germline V CDR1 and CDR2: MNHNY, SVGAGI (reference sequence). This CDR3 has 16 amino acids.

Concerning this clonotype itself: The missing conserved phenylalanine or tryptophan at the end of this CDR3 makes a read error likely. CDR3 bases: TGTGCCAGCAGCTTCCTGGGGACGATGAACAATGAGCAGTTCTTA. Its protein is CASSFLGTMNNEQFL. The V gene is TRBV5-6, the J gene TRBJ2-1, with D perhaps TRBD1 or TRBD2 (5 bases each). V shed 2 bases and J shed 5 bases, with 14 bases lying between them. The CDR3 spans 15 residues. CDR1 is SGHDT, CDR2 YYEEEE, per germline.

Comments on this clonotype: This CDR3 is missing its conserved last phenylalanine or tryptophan, likely due to a read error. The DNA is omitted, as the CDR3 cannot be located on it reliably, and the CDR3 follows TCRdb's listing. The chain joins TRBV29-1 to TRBJ1-1. Per germline, CDR1 SQVTM and CDR2 ANQGSEA. A total of 10 residues make up the CDR3, ends included. The CDR3 here is CSVLDTEAFS.

Points on this clonotype: The junction and the germline gene differ at one end; a read error may be behind it. The chain joins TRBV10-3 to TRBJ2-6; D is possibly TRBD2 (5 bases). Germline V gene data show CDR1 as ENHRY and CDR2 as SYGVKD. The CDR3 consists of 16 residues. CDR3: CAINEGGSDGTNVLTF. CDR3 bases: TGTGCCATCAATGAGGGCGGTTCGGACGGGACCAACGTCCTGACTTTC.

On this clonotype itself: Germline and junction disagree at one end, which may indicate a read error. V is TRBV29-1 and J is TRBJ2-5; 11 bases match TRBD2. The germline V gene encodes CDR1 SQVTM and CDR2 ANQGSEA. The CDR3 covers 14 residues. CDR3 coding DNA: TGCAGCGTGGACTTAGCGGGAGGGAGTTGGACCCAGTGCTTC. Translated, it gives CSVDLAGGSWTQCF.

This clonotype has only a few counts. This chain connects TRBV6-6 to TRBJ2-1; D unclear. The CDR3 covers 13 residues. Germline V gene lookup returns CDR1 MNHNY and CDR2 SVGAGI (reference sequence). The CDR3 DNA sequence: TGTGCTGGCAGTTCCACATTGGGGAATGAGCAGTTCTTC. Protein product: CAGSSTLGNEQFF.

This clonotype was detected only a few times. A much larger clone lies one base from this, so it may be a read error. The chain combines TRBV5-4 with TRBJ2-3; D call uncertain. CDR3 length equals 15 residues. Trimming pared 4 bases from V and 0 bases from J, leaving 12 bases between. Germline V lookup: CDR1 SGHNT, CDR2 YYREEE (reference sequence). CDR3 DNA sequence: TGTGCCAGCAGCCCTCAGATAGGTAGCACAGATACGCAGTATTTT. It specifies CASSPQIGSTDTQYF.

This clonotype was detected only a few times. V is TRBV19 and J is TRBJ2-1, with D perhaps matching TRBD2 (6 bases). This CDR3 spans 14 amino acids. Germline values: CDR1 LNHDA, CDR2 SQIVND (reference sequence). Trimming left V 1 base short and J 4 bases short, with 8 bases between. The CDR3 reads CASSIAGAYNEQFF. The CDR3 DNA follows: TGTGCCAGTAGTATAGCGGGAGCGTACAATGAGCAGTTCTTC.

Notes on this clonotype: The conserved phenylalanine or tryptophan is not found at the CDR3 terminus, so this likely reflects a read error. The CDR3 nucleotides read TGCAGCGTTGAAGATCGGGCCGAGGGAGAGACCCAGTACATC. It codes for CSVEDRAEGETQYI. The rearrangement links TRBV29-1 to TRBJ2-5, with D tentatively TRBD2 (5 bases). Germline-derived CDR1 and CDR2 are SQVTM and ANQGSEA. Trimming took off 0 bases at V and 4 bases at J, with 12 bases between the two ends. This CDR3 region has 14 residues.

The rearrangement joins TRBV29-1 to TRBJ2-7; the D gene is possibly TRBD1 (6 bases). Germline assignment: CDR1 SQVTM and CDR2 ANQGSEA. The CDR3 covers 13 residues. CDR3: CTVDTGYVDEQYF. The CDR3 nucleotides are TGCACAGTCGATACAGGGTATGTCGACGAGCAGTACTTC.

A word on this clonotype: No conserved phenylalanine or tryptophan ends this CDR3, so it is likely a read error. V gene TRBV5-4 combines with J gene TRBJ2-7, with 7 positions matching TRBD2. CDR1 and CDR2 from the germline V gene are SGHNT and YYREEE (reference sequence). CDR3 length: 14 residues. The junction had 8 bases not matched to a gene; V was cut back by 3 bases and J by 5 bases. The CDR3 protein is CASSWDYRLNEQYS. In DNA form, the CDR3 reads TGTGCCAGCAGCTGGGACTACAGACTCAACGAGCAGTACTCC.

The sample holds many counts of this clonotype. As DNA, the CDR3 is TGTGCCAGCAGCTTTAGCGGGAGGCGGACAGATACGCAGTATTTT. Its translation: CASSFSGRRTDTQYF. This chain joins TRBV11-3 and TRBJ2-3; 10 positions agree with TRBD2. The V and J ends lost 3 bases and 3 bases, in that order; junction bases with no gene match: 3. Germline V lookup: CDR1 SGHNT, CDR2 YENEEA. This CDR3 spans 15 amino acids.

This clonotype was observed at least ten times. This chain connects TRBV12-3 or TRBV12-4 to TRBJ2-2, with unresolved D. The CDR3 spans 12 residues. V dropped 3 bases and J dropped 6 bases, with 5 bases sitting between them. CDR3 nucleotide sequence: TGTGCCAGCAGTTTGGTCCCCGGGGAGCTGTTTTTT. Its translation: CASSLVPGELFF.

This clonotype appeared a few times. The chain joins TRBV30 to TRBJ2-2, with a weak D call TRBD2 (5 bases). Germline V gene lookup returns CDR1 GTSNPN and CDR2 SVGIG (reference sequence). The CDR3 has 14 amino acids. The germline V and J ends were trimmed by 3 bases and 3 bases, with 11 bases remaining between them. The CDR3 spells CAWRGQEDTGELFF. CDR3 sequence (DNA): TGTGCCTGGAGAGGTCAGGAGGACACCGGGGAGCTGTTTTTT. Full variable domain (rest looked up from reference TRBV30 and TRBJ2-2): SQTIHQWPATLVQPVGSPLSLECTVEGTSNPNLYWYRQAAGRGLQLLFYSVGIGQISSEVPQNLSASRPQDRQFILSSKKLLLSDSGFYLCAWRGQEDTGELFFGEGSRLTVL.

A remark on this clonotype: Lacking the conserved final phenylalanine or tryptophan, this CDR3 likely reflects a read error. The chain uses TRBV6-1 and TRBJ2-2; a weak D match, TRBD2 (5 bases). Trimming took 4 bases from V and 4 from J, leaving 7 bases between them. This CDR3 contains 13 residues. Germline CDR1 and CDR2: MNHNS and SASEGT. The CDR3 here is CASSAGFTGELFL. CDR3 DNA sequence: TGTGCCAGCAGTGCGGGGTTCACCGGGGAGCTGTTTCTT.

Notes on this clonotype: A clone one base away is much larger, so this may be a read error. The gene calls are TRBV28 and TRBJ2-3, with unresolved D. In germline, CDR1 is MDHEN, CDR2 SYDVKM. The CDR3 totals 15 residues. CDR3 amino acids: CASSSIKGATDRQYF. DNA for the CDR3: TGTGCCAGCAGTTCAATTAAGGGCGCCACAGATAGGCAGTATTTT.

Of note for this clonotype: Relative to the germline gene, one junction end is altered; a read error may explain this. The chain employs TRBV5-5 and TRBJ1-4, with D perhaps matching TRBD1 (5 bases). In germline, CDR1 is SGHKS, CDR2 YYEKEE (reference sequence). The CDR3 is 15 amino acids. CDR3: CVSSLSGSGHEKLFF. CDR3 sequence (DNA): TGCGTCAGCAGCTTATCAGGCTCGGGGCATGAAAAACTGTTTTTT.

In regard to this clonotype: An end of the junction differs from the germline gene, which may be a read error. The chain combines TRBV5-4 with TRBJ2-5, with D unclear. Germline V gene data show CDR1 as SGHNT and CDR2 as YYREEE (reference sequence). The CDR3 spans 12 residues. CDR3 sequence reads: CASRLIQETQYF. As DNA, the CDR3 is TGTGCCAGCAGACTGATTCAAGAGACCCAATACTTC.

This clonotype was seen more than once but under ten times. The genes are TRBV6-2 or TRBV6-3 and TRBJ1-1; 7 bases fit TRBD1. Germline trimming cut 8 bases from V and 3 bases from J; bases unmatched to any gene: 18. The CDR3 length is 17 residues. Germline V gene lookup returns CDR1 MNHEY and CDR2 SVGEGT. DNA of the CDR3: TGTGCCAGCCTGGGAGTCCGGGACAGTGACTGGGACACTGAAGCTTTCTTT. Protein product: CASLGVRDSDWDTEAFF.

V is TRBV5-1 and J is TRBJ2-1; possibly TRBD1 or TRBD2 for D (5 bases each). Germline CDR1 and CDR2: SGHRS and YFSETQ. The ends were cut back, 4 bases at V and 6 bases at J, with 11 bases in the middle. This CDR3 is 13 amino acids long. CDR3 protein: CASSAYGTNEQFF. The CDR3 bases are TGCGCCAGCAGCGCTTACGGGACCAATGAGCAGTTCTTC.

There are many counts of this clonotype. The chain carries TRBV6-2 or TRBV6-3 and TRBJ2-1, with D perhaps TRBD1 (6 bases). CDR1 MNHEY and CDR2 SVGEGT come from the germline V gene. Trimming removed 2 bases from V and 5 bases from J, with 13 bases in between. This CDR3 spans 15 amino acids. Written as DNA, the CDR3 is TGTGCCAGCAGTTACGCCAGACCAGGGGACAATGAGCAGTTCTTC. It yields the protein CASSYARPGDNEQFF.

This clonotype has a handful of counts. The junction differs from germline at one of its ends, possibly a read error. This sequence joins TRBV28 and TRBJ2-2; TRBD2 is a possible D gene (6 bases). CDR3 size: 13 residues. Germline CDR1 reads MDHEN; CDR2 reads SYDVKM. The CDR3 DNA sequence: TGTGCCAGCAGATCGGGGAACACCGGGGGGCTGTTTTTT. Translated, it gives CASRSGNTGGLFF.

Notes on this clonotype: A junction boundary mismatches the germline segment, possibly from a read error. The chain combines TRBV6-5 with TRBJ2-6, with a possible D match to TRBD2 (6 bases). CDR3 length equals 15 residues. Germline V gene lookup returns CDR1 MNHEY and CDR2 SVGAGI. The DNA of the CDR3 is TGTGCCAGCAATTCACACGGGACTGGGGCCAACGTCCTGACATTC. As protein: CASNSHGTGANVLTF.

As for this clonotype: A junction boundary mismatches the germline segment, possibly from a read error. CDR3 loop: CASGQDLGTVNTGELFF. As DNA, the CDR3 is TGTGCCAGCGGCCAAGATCTTGGGACTGTGAACACCGGAGAGCTGTTTTTT. This sequence joins TRBV4-2 and TRBJ2-2, with a weak D call TRBD2 (6 bases). The CDR3 extends over 17 amino acids. Germline V gives CDR1 LGHNA, CDR2 YNFKEQ.

In its sample, this clonotype was seen a few times. One end of the junction does not line up with germline, which may come from a read error. The chain is built from TRBV28 and TRBJ1-6, with D unresolved. Germline assignment: CDR1 MDHEN and CDR2 SYDVKM. There are 13 residues in the CDR3. CDR3 amino acids: CASSRDSNSPLHF. CDR3 coding DNA: TGTGCCAGTTCCCGGGATTCGAATTCGCCCCTCCACTTT.